The rows below give T cell receptor beta chains drawn from one sample of a study of blood T cell repertoires in COVID-19. This table comes from immunoSEQ multiplex PCR, and its TCRdb copy is limited to in-frame clones, with some not included. The sample holds around 44,000 clones, 92% seen once. The source material was peripheral blood. These receptors were taken from a human donor in a cohort sampled during active COVID-19. The CDR3 runs from the conserved cysteine through the conserved F or W. Each record gives: D gene, clone size, J gene, V gene, CDR3 protein, CDR3 DNA. The D gene is left open where the match is weak. Size is stated for part of the rows, as once, few or many counts, or as a class when the clone is expanded.

d_gene: TRBD1; abundance: -; j_gene: TRBJ1-1; v_gene: TRBV29-1; CDR3aa: CSVRSRDRAAEAFF; CDR3nt: TGCAGCGTTCGGTCCCGGGACAGGGCGGCTGAAGCTTTCTTT
d_gene: -; abundance: -; j_gene: TRBJ1-4; v_gene: TRBV19; CDR3aa: CASSTQQETNEKLFF; CDR3nt: TGTGCCAGTAGTACCCAACAGGAAACTAATGAAAAACTGTTTTTT
d_gene: TRBD2; abundance: few; j_gene: TRBJ2-7; v_gene: TRBV5-4; CDR3aa: CASSISGSTYEQYF; CDR3nt: TGTGCCAGCAGCATTAGCGGGAGTACCTACGAGCAGTACTTC
d_gene: TRBD1; abundance: -; j_gene: TRBJ1-6; v_gene: TRBV5-4; CDR3aa: CASSRQGENSPLHF; CDR3nt: TGTGCCAGCAGCCGACAGGGGGAAAATTCACCCCTCCACTTT
d_gene: TRBD2; abundance: -; j_gene: TRBJ2-5; v_gene: TRBV15; CDR3aa: CATSRDIGSGNGKTQYF; CDR3nt: TGTGCCACCAGCAGAGATATTGGTAGCGGGAATGGAAAGACCCAGTACTTC
d_gene: TRBD2; abundance: -; j_gene: TRBJ2-7; v_gene: TRBV7-8; CDR3aa: CASSFISGGAYEQYF; CDR3nt: TGTGCCAGCAGCTTCATAAGCGGGGGGGCATACGAGCAGTACTTC
d_gene: TRBD1; abundance: -; j_gene: TRBJ2-2; v_gene: TRBV27; CDR3aa: CASRPDRVGTGELFF; CDR3nt: TGTGCCAGCCGCCCGGACAGGGTGGGCACCGGGGAGCTGTTTTTT
d_gene: -; abundance: -; j_gene: TRBJ1-3; v_gene: TRBV18; CDR3aa: CASSHSQSRGNTIYF; CDR3nt: TGTGCCAGCTCCCATTCGCAATCACGGGGAAACACCATATATTTT
d_gene: -; abundance: few; j_gene: TRBJ1-5; v_gene: TRBV2; CDR3aa: CASSTHSNQPQHF; CDR3nt: TGTGCCAGCAGTACACATAGCAATCAGCCCCAGCATTTT
d_gene: -; abundance: -; j_gene: TRBJ2-7; v_gene: TRBV6-5; CDR3aa: CASSGFYEQYF; CDR3nt: TGTGCCAGCTCAGGGTTCTACGAGCAGTACTTC
d_gene: TRBD1; abundance: -; j_gene: TRBJ2-2; v_gene: TRBV9; CDR3aa: CASSGMTGPADTGELFF; CDR3nt: TGTGCCAGCAGCGGAATGACAGGGCCCGCCGACACCGGGGAGCTGTTTTTT
d_gene: TRBD1; abundance: -; j_gene: TRBJ1-4; v_gene: TRBV4-1; CDR3aa: CASSPGQGDATNEKLFF; CDR3nt: TGCGCCAGCAGCCCCGGACAGGGCGACGCCACTAATGAAAAACTGTTTTTT
d_gene: -; abundance: -; j_gene: TRBJ2-2; v_gene: TRBV7-8; CDR3aa: CASGKQEYTGELFF; CDR3nt: TGTGCCAGCGGAAAACAGGAATACACCGGGGAGCTGTTTTTT
d_gene: -; abundance: -; j_gene: TRBJ2-3; v_gene: TRBV9; CDR3aa: CASSVQSGSDTQYF; CDR3nt: TGTGCCAGCAGCGTCCAGAGCGGGTCAGATACGCAGTATTTT